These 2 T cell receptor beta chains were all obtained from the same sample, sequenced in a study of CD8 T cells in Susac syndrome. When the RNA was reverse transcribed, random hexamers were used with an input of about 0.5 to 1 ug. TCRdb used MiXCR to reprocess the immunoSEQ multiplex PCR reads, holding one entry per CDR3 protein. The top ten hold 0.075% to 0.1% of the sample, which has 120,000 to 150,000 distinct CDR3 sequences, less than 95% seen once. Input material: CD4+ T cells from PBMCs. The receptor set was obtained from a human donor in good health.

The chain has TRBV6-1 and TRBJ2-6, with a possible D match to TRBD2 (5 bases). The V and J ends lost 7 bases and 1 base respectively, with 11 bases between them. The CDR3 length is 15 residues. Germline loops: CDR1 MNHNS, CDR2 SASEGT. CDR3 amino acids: CASTSSGSGANVLTF. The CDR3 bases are TGTGCCAGCACCAGTTCGGGGTCTGGGGCCAACGTCCTGACTTTC.

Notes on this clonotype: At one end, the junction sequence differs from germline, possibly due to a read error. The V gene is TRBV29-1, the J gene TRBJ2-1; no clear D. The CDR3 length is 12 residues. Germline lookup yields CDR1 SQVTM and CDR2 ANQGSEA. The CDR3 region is CSAEGWGNEQFF. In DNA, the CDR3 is TGCAGCGCTGAAGGATGGGGAAATGAGCAGTTCTTC.